Here is one TCR beta chain with its context. TCRdb used MiXCR to reprocess the 5' RACE reads, holding one entry per CDR3 protein. The table has 400,000 or so distinct CDR3 sequences, about 19% seen once. The CDR3 loop spans 13 amino acids. Germline CDR1 and CDR2: SGHVS and FNYEAQ. V dropped 3 bases and J dropped 2 bases, with 8 bases sitting between them. This sample was included in a study of T cells after yellow fever vaccination. This sequence joins TRBV7-6 and TRBJ2-7; D gene unclear. The sample here was PBMCs, taken before the yellow fever booster vaccination. This receptor was obtained from a man aged 18-30 years who received the YFV17D yellow fever vaccine. The CDR3 bases are TGTGCCAGCAGCTTTCCAGCCACCTACGAGCAGTACTTC. This encodes CASSFPATYEQYF.